Below, 16 T cell receptor beta chains from the same sample are listed, as sequenced in a study of control samples from healthy donors and cancer patients (dated by TCRdb to 2020 to 2022). The receptor library was made with the immunoSEQ multiplex PCR assay. Held by TCRdb, this immuneACCESS table contains in-frame sequences only and omits some clones. Under half of the omission traces to an unresolved V gene where checked; the cause of the rest is unknown. This sample gives over 100,000 clones in total; roughly 90% of them show up just once. The ten largest clones represent around 5.1% of the sample. Specimen: blood. Source of these receptors: a man between 18 and 29 years old in good health.

This clone was counted once. The chain carries TRBV4-2 and TRBJ1-1; no clear D. CDR1 and CDR2 from the germline V gene are LGHNA and YNFKEQ. CDR3 length: 14 residues. The ends were cut back, 4 bases at V and 2 bases at J, with 11 bases in the middle. CDR3 residues: CASSPLGLNTEAFF. The CDR3 DNA follows: TGTGCCAGCAGCCCCTTGGGCCTTAACACTGAAGCTTTCTTT.

V is TRBV7-6 and J is TRBJ2-3, with TRBD1 matching 10 bases. The germline gives CDR1 SGHVS, CDR2 FNYEAQ. The V and J ends lost 1 base and 4 bases, in that order; junction bases with no gene match: 5. The CDR3 covers 16 residues. CDR3 bases: TGTGCCAGCAGCTTAGAGACAGGGGGCGTAGCAGATACGCAGTATTTT. Translation gives CASSLETGGVADTQYF.

V and J are TRBV10-3 and TRBJ1-1, with D perhaps matching TRBD1 (5 bases). In germline, CDR1 is ENHRY, CDR2 SYGVKD. The CDR3 consists of 13 residues. The V gene lost 4 bases and the J gene lost 1 base, with 7 bases spanning the gap. The CDR3 region is CAISAQGNTEAFF. CDR3 in DNA: TGTGCCATCAGTGCTCAGGGGAACACTGAAGCTTTCTTT.

The V gene is TRBV12-5, the J gene TRBJ1-6, with D perhaps matching TRBD1 (5 bases). Trimming shortened V by 0 bases and J by 10 bases, and 16 bases separated the two germline ends. The CDR3 has 16 residues. CDR1 is LGHNT and CDR2 is FRNRAP in the germline V gene. Written as DNA, the CDR3 is TGTGCTAGTGGTTTGGTACGGGGCTCCGGACCATCACCCCTCCACTTT. Amino acid sequence: CASGLVRGSGPSPLHF.

This clone was observed a single time. The chain uses TRBV7-2 and TRBJ1-2, with D maybe TRBD1 (6 bases). Germline V gene lookup returns CDR1 SGHTA and CDR2 FQGNSA. V lost 2 bases and J lost 7, with 11 bases in between. The CDR3 extends over 13 amino acids. CDR3 sequence reads: CASSLWGARGYTF. For the CDR3, the DNA is TGTGCCAGCAGCTTATGGGGGGCACGTGGCTACACCTTC.

J is TRBJ2-2 and V is TRBV6-1, with TRBD1 identical over 11 bases. Trimming at V came to 2 bases and at J to 4 bases, leaving 9 bases not matched to a gene. The CDR3 sequence is 18 residues long. CDR1 and CDR2 from the germline V gene are MNHNS and SASEGT. CDR3 amino acids: CASSEFAGTGGVTGELFF. The CDR3 bases are TGTGCCAGCAGTGAATTTGCCGGGACAGGGGGTGTCACCGGGGAGCTGTTTTTT.

The rearrangement joins TRBV3-1 (or the pseudogene TRBV3-2) to TRBJ2-5, with 11 bases fitting TRBD2. V shed 1 base and J 7 bases; nucleotides not matched to a gene: 5. The CDR3 sequence is 15 residues long. Germline V gene data show CDR1 as LGHDT and CDR2 as YNNKEL (reference sequence). The CDR3 coding sequence is TGTGCCAGCAGCCAAGTTAGCGGGGGGGCCTGGACCCAGTACTTC. It is translated as CASSQVSGGAWTQYF.

The chain has TRBV5-1 and TRBJ2-7, with TRBD1 identical over 11 bases. Trimming at V came to 0 bases and at J to 1 base, leaving 12 bases not matched to a gene. The CDR3 consists of 19 residues. CDR1 and CDR2 (germline): SGHRS, YFSETQ. The DNA of the CDR3 is TGCGCCAGCAGCTTGGAATTTTGGGACAGGGGGTCGAGTTCCTACGAGCAGTACTTC. Its translation is CASSLEFWDRGSSSYEQYF. The full variable domain, completed using reference TRBV5-1 and TRBJ2-7, is KAGVTQTPRYLIKTRGQQVTLSCSPISGHRSVSWYQQTPGQGLQFLFEYFSETQRNKGNFPGRFSGRQFSNSRSEMNVSTLELGDSALYLCASSLEFWDRGSSSYEQYFGPGTRLTVT.

The chain is built from TRBV28 and TRBJ1-1; TRBD1 matches 9 bases. Germline CDR1 reads MDHEN; CDR2 reads SYDVKM. Trimming took 5 bases from V and 9 from J; bases not matched to a gene: 10. This CDR3 is 14 amino acids long. The CDR3 coding sequence is TGTGCCAGCAGTCCTACAGGGGGCTTCGCGAAAGCTTTCTTT. It specifies CASSPTGGFAKAFF.

This clone has a single count. In DNA form, the CDR3 reads TGCAGTGCTAGTGGACTAGCCGACTCCTACGAGCAGTACTTC. Translating gives CSASGLADSYEQYF. The rearrangement joins TRBV20-1 to TRBJ2-7, with 8 bases that match TRBD2. Germline CDR1 DFQATT, CDR2 SNEGSKA (reference sequence). V was clipped by 3 bases and J by 0 bases; unmatched bases: 4. CDR3 length: 14 residues.

The rearrangement uses TRBV7-2 and TRBJ2-5, with D tentatively TRBD1 or TRBD2 (5 bases each). Between the trimmed V and J ends, which lost 3 bases and 10 bases, there was a span of 15 bases. There are 13 residues in the CDR3. Germline CDR1 and CDR2: SGHTA and FQGNSA. The CDR3 here is CASSFDGTQDQYF. DNA for the CDR3: TGTGCCAGCAGCTTTGACGGGACCCAGGACCAGTACTTC. Drawing the rest from reference TRBV7-2 and TRBJ2-5, the complete variable domain is GAGVSQSPSNKVTEKGKDVELRCDPISGHTALYWYRQSLGQGLEFLIYFQGNSAPDKSGLPSDRFSAERTGGSVSTLTIQRTQQEDSAVYLCASSFDGTQDQYFGPGTRLLVL.

The chain links TRBV2 to TRBJ2-3; 8 nucleotides agree with TRBD1. Per the germline V gene, CDR1 is SNHLY and CDR2 is FYNNEI. V trimming: 3 bases; J trimming: 3 bases; junction bases outside the gene matches: 5. The CDR3 sequence is 15 residues long. The CDR3 loop reads CASSDQGAATDTQYF. The CDR3 DNA is TGTGCCAGCAGTGACCAGGGGGCGGCTACAGATACGCAGTATTTT. Full variable domain (rest looked up from reference TRBV2 and TRBJ2-3): EPEVTQTPSHQVTQMGQEVILRCVPISNHLYFYWYRQILGQKVEFLVSFYNNEISEKSEIFDDQFSVERPDGSNFTLKIRSTKLEDSAMYFCASSDQGAATDTQYFGPGTRLTVL.

The gene calls are TRBV11-2 and TRBJ1-2; D is unclear. The CDR3 consists of 15 residues. V shed 4 bases and J shed 1 base, with 13 bases lying between them. Germline CDR1 is SGHAT and CDR2 is FQNNGV. CDR3 sequence (DNA): TGTGCCAGCAGCTCGATTCCGACCCTTAACTATGGCTACACCTTC. This encodes CASSSIPTLNYGYTF.

This clone was seen once. The V gene is TRBV4-1, the J gene TRBJ2-7; 10 positions match TRBD1. The CDR3 runs to 15 residues. The junction had 8 bases not matched to a gene; V was cut back by 5 bases and J by 4 bases. Germline V lookup: CDR1 MGHRA, CDR2 YSYEKL. CDR3 DNA sequence: TGCGCCAGCAGCTCTCCCGGACAGGGGGTATACGAGCAGTACTTC. This sequence encodes CASSSPGQGVYEQYF.

The V and J genes are TRBV5-1 and TRBJ1-2, with D uncertain. The germline V and J ends were trimmed by 5 bases and 10 bases, with 12 bases remaining between them. Germline V gene data show CDR1 as SGHRS and CDR2 as YFSETQ. This CDR3 is built from 11 residues. CDR3 loop: CASREAGDYTF. The CDR3 coding sequence is TGCGCCAGCAGGGAGGCCGGGGACTACACCTTC. The entire variable domain, with the rest obtained from reference TRBV5-1 and TRBJ1-2, is as follows: KAGVTQTPRYLIKTRGQQVTLSCSPISGHRSVSWYQQTPGQGLQFLFEYFSETQRNKGNFPGRFSGRQFSNSRSEMNVSTLELGDSALYLCASREAGDYTFGSGTRLTVV.

The chain links TRBV5-4 to TRBJ2-3, with D perhaps TRBD1 (6 bases). Germline V gene data show CDR1 as SGHNT and CDR2 as YYREEE (reference sequence). Trimming took 5 bases from V and 0 from J, leaving 25 bases between them. The CDR3 has 19 amino acids. CDR3: CASSTRPGTRANSTDTQYF. As DNA, the CDR3 is TGTGCCAGCAGTACCAGACCCGGGACACGGGCGAATAGCACAGATACGCAGTATTTT.